This TCR beta chain was observed in a study of cytomegalovirus exposure and HLA in healthy donors. Study-wide context: A subsequent analysis stated that the 120 or so validation repertoires were run on the same platform as the roughly 670 first-cohort repertoires.

The data were produced by immunoSEQ multiplex PCR, yet TCRdb's version contains in-frame clones alone and is incomplete. The repertoire includes 150,000 to 200,000 clones, around 90% of them detected once, and around 3% sits in the top ten. Findings and caveats of the study: A list of 164 TCR beta chains associated with cytomegalovirus was given. The classifier reportedly diagnosed cytomegalovirus status with high specificity and sensitivity.

The CDR3 covers 19 residues. Germline V gene data show CDR1 as SNHLY and CDR2 as FYNNEI. J gave up 4 bases and V 6 bases, and 13 bases lay outside the gene matches. The approximately 120-subject validation cohort, separate from the roughly 670-subject first cohort, included the donors. Comment on this clone: Its antigen is currently unknown.

The V call is TRBV2, the J call TRBJ2-2; 14 nucleotides align to TRBD2. This TCR came from a man aged 18 to 29 in good health and CMV-seronegative. The sample taken for sequencing was PBMCs. DNA for the CDR3: TGTGCCAGCAGGGGGGTACCCGGGACTAGCGGGGGTGGCACCGGGGAGCTGTTTTTT. Protein product: CASRGVPGTSGGGTGELFF.